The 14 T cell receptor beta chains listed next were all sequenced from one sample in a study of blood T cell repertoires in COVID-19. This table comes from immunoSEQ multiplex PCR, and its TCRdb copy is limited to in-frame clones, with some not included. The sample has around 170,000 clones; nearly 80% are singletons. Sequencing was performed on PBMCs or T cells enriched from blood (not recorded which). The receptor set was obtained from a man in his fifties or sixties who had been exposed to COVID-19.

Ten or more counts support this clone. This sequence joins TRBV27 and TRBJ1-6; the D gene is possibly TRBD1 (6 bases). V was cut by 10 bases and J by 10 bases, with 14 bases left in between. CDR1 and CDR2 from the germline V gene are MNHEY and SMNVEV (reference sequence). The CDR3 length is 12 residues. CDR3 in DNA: TGTGCCACGGGGGGGGGCGTCTCACCCCTCCACTTT. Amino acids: CATGGGVSPLHF.

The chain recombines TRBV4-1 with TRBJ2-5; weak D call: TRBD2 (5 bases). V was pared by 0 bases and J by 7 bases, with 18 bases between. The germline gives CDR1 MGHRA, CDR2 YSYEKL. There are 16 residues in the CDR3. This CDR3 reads CASSQEGNTPRGTQYF. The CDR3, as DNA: TGCGCCAGCAGCCAAGAAGGGAACACCCCTCGGGGGACCCAGTACTTC.

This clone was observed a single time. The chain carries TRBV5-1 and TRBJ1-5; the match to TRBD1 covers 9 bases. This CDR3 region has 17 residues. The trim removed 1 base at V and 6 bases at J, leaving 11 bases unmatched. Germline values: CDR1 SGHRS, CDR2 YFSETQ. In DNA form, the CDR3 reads TGCGCCAGCAGCTTGAGCCCCGGGACAGGGCTTGGTCAGCCCCAGCATTTT. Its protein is CASSLSPGTGLGQPQHF.

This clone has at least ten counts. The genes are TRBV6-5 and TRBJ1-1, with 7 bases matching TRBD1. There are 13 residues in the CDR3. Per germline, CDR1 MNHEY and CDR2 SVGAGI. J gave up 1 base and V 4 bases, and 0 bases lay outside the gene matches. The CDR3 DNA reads TGTGCCAGCAGTTGGACAGGGAACACTGAAGCTTTCTTT. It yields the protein CASSWTGNTEAFF.

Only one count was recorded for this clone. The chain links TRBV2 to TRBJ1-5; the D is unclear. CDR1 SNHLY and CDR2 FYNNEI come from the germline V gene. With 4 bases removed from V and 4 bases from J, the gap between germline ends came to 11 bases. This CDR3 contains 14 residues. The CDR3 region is CASSGRARNQPQHF. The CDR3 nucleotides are TGTGCCAGCAGTGGGAGGGCCAGGAATCAGCCCCAGCATTTT.

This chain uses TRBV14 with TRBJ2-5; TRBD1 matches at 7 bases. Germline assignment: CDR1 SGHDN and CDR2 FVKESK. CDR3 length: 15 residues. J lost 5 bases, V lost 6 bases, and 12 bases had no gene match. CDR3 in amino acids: CASSLVAGGMETQYF. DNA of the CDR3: TGTGCCAGCAGTCTGGTGGCAGGGGGAATGGAGACCCAGTACTTC. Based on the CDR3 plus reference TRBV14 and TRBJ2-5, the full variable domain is EAGVTQFPSHSVIEKGQTVTLRCDPISGHDNLYWYRRVMGKEIKFLLHFVKESKQDESGMPNNRFLAERTGGTYSTLKVQPAELEDSGVYFCASSLVAGGMETQYFGPGTRLLVL.

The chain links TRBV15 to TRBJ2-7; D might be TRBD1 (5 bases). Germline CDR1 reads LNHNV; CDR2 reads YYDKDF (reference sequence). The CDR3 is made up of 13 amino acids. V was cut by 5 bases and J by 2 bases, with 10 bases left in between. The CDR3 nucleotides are TGTGCCACCAGCCAGGGCCCGGCCTACGAGCAGTACTTC. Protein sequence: CATSQGPAYEQYF.

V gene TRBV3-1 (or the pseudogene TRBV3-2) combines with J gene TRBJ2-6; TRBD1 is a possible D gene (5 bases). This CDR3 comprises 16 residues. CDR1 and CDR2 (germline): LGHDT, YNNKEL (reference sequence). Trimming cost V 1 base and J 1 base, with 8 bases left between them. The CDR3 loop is CASSQGTGSGANVLTF. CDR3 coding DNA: TGTGCCAGCAGCCAAGGTACAGGATCTGGGGCCAACGTCCTGACTTTC.

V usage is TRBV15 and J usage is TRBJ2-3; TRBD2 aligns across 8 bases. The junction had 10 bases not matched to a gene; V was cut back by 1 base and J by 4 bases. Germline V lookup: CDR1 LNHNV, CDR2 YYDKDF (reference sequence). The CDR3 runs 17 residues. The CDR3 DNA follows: TGTGCCACCAGCAGAGGGGGCATAGCGGGATCTGCAGATACGCAGTATTTT. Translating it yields CATSRGGIAGSADTQYF.

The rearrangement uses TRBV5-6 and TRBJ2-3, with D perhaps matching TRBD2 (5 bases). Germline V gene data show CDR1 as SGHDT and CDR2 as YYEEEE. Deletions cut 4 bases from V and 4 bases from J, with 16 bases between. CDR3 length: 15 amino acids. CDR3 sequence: CASSGEGSGADTQYF. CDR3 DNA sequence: TGTGCCAGCAGCGGCGAGGGATCCGGCGCAGATACGCAGTATTTT.

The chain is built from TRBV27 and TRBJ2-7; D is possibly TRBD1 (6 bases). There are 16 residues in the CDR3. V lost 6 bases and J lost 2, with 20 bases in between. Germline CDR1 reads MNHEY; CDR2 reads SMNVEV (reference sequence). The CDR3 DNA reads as TGTGCCAGCAGAGCCTTTGGGGGCCCCCCCACCTACGAGCAGTACTTC. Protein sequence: CASRAFGGPPTYEQYF.

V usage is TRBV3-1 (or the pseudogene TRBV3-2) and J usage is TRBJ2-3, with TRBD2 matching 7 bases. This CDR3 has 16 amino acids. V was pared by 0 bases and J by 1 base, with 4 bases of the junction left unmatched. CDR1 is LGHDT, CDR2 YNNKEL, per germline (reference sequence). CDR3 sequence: CASSQDLAGGTDTQYF. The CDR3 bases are TGTGCCAGCAGCCAAGATCTTGCGGGAGGCACAGATACGCAGTATTTT.

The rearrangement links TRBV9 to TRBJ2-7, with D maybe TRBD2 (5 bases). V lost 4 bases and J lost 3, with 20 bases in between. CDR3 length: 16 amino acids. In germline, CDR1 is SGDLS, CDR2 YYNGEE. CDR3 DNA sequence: TGTGCCAGCAGCCCCTCGGAGGTAGGGTTTGGCTACGAGCAGTACTTC. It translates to CASSPSEVGFGYEQYF.

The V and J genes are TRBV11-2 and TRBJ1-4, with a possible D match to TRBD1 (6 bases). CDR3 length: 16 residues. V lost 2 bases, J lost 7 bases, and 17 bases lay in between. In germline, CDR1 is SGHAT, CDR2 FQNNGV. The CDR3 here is CASSLSRGGLGEKLFF. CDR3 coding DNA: TGTGCCAGCAGCTTATCGCGAGGGGGTTTAGGTGAAAAACTGTTTTTT.